This paragraph covers one T cell receptor (beta chain) sequence. The TCR beta profiling, which covered VDJ combination and CDR3 sequence, was carried out using genomic DNA as the template. TCRdb re-derived calls from the reads in MiXCR, one entry per CDR3 protein. The data show 400,000 to 500,000 distinct CDR3 sequences, approximately 70% seen once. This sample stems from a study of CD8+CD57+ T cells in acquired aplastic anemia. This clonotype was sampled from a human donor in good health, serving as a control. The specimen sequenced was sorted CD4+, CD8+, or CD8+CD57+ T cells (not recorded which) from PBMCs.

CDR3 region: CASSLGQEYSSEQYF. The DNA for the CDR3 is TGCGCCAGCAGCCTGGGGCAGGAGTACAGCAGCGAGCAGTACTTC. The chain is built from TRBV5-1 and TRBJ2-7; a possible D gene is TRBD1 (5 bases). CDR1 is SGHRS, CDR2 YFSETQ, per germline. The CDR3 is 15 residues long. The V end was cut by 4 bases, the J end by 6 bases, with 20 bases between.